A selection of T cell receptor beta chains follows, all from one sample in a study of cytomegalovirus exposure and HLA in healthy donors. Assay: immunoSEQ multiplex PCR; the TCRdb copy retains only in-frame clones and omits some. The table lists about 120,000 clones, roughly 90% of them singletons. Specimen: PBMCs. These receptors originate from a woman aged 25 to 45 in good health and CMV-seropositive. CDR3s include the opening cysteine and the closing phenylalanine or tryptophan. A D gene is named only where the DNA matches it firmly. Not all rows give a size; the values are once, few, many and, for expanded clones, a class.

clone size,J gene,D gene,V gene,CDR3 protein,CDR3 DNA
once,TRBJ2-7,TRBD2,TRBV9,CASSVGGGDEQYF,TGTGCCAGCAGCGTAGGGGGAGGGGACGAGCAGTACTTC
-,TRBJ1-6,-,TRBV5-4,CASSLDSPSPLHF,TGTGCCAGCAGCTTGGACAGCCCTTCACCCCTCCACTTT
-,TRBJ1-1,-,TRBV4-2,CASSQYREGTEAFF,TGTGCCAGCAGCCAGTACAGGGAGGGCACTGAAGCTTTCTTT
-,TRBJ2-3,TRBD2,TRBV5-1,CASAGLAGFTDTQYF,TGCGCCAGCGCGGGACTAGCGGGATTCACAGATACGCAGTATTTT
-,TRBJ1-6,-,TRBV7-9,CASTKGGDPYNSPLHF,TGTGCCAGCACCAAGGGAGGGGATCCCTATAATTCACCCCTCCACTTT
-,TRBJ2-7,-,TRBV14,CASSQYTSRYEQYF,TGTGCCAGCAGCCAATACACCTCCAGGTACGAGCAGTACTTC
-,TRBJ1-5,TRBD1,TRBV10-3,CAISESRTGPGPQHF,TGTGCCATCAGTGAGTCGAGGACAGGACCTGGGCCCCAGCATTTT
-,TRBJ1-5,TRBD1,TRBV18,CASSPLPGTVNQPQHF,TGTGCCAGCTCACCGCTCCCCGGGACAGTCAATCAGCCCCAGCATTTT
few,TRBJ1-5,TRBD1,TRBV10-1,CASSEADRGGSSNQPQHF,TGCGCCAGCAGTGAGGCGGACAGGGGGGGATCAAGCAATCAGCCCCAGCATTTT
-,TRBJ1-4,-,TRBV19,CASTLRGGEKLFF,TGTGCCAGTACCCTGCGGGGGGGCGAAAAACTGTTTTTT
-,TRBJ2-1,TRBD1,TRBV9,CASSGRQGHNEQFF,TGTGCCAGCAGCGGACGACAGGGTCACAATGAGCAGTTCTTC
-,TRBJ2-7,TRBD1,TRBV6-5,CASSLQGASYEQYF,TGTGCCAGCAGTTTACAGGGGGCGTCCTACGAGCAGTACTTC
-,TRBJ2-7,TRBD1,TRBV5-6,CASSATGHYEQYF,TGTGCCAGCAGCGCGACAGGGCACTACGAGCAGTACTTC
few,TRBJ2-1,TRBD2,TRBV6-1,CASSGLAGGYNEQFF,TGTGCCAGCAGTGGACTAGCGGGGGGGTACAATGAGCAGTTCTTC
-,TRBJ2-2,TRBD2,TRBV5-1,CASSLYSGTDTGELFF,TGCGCCAGCAGCTTGTATAGCGGGACTGACACCGGGGAGCTGTTTTTT
-,TRBJ1-5,-,TRBV27,CASSPDTTGDQPQHF,TGTGCCAGCAGTCCGGACACCACTGGGGATCAGCCCCAGCATTTT
-,TRBJ2-5,TRBD2,TRBV6-1,CASSEGAGESETQYF,TGTGCCAGCAGTGAAGGAGCGGGAGAGAGCGAGACCCAGTACTTC
few,TRBJ1-6,TRBD1,TRBV6-6,CASSDRGANSPLHF,TGTGCCAGCAGTGACAGGGGTGCTAATTCACCCCTCCACTTT
once,TRBJ1-2,TRBD1,TRBV4-1,CASSPRVWDRGLYGYTF,TGCGCCAGCAGCCCCCGAGTGTGGGACAGGGGGCTCTATGGCTACACCTTC
-,TRBJ1-5,-,TRBV4-3,CASSQDLSGHLQPQHF,TGCGCCAGCAGCCAAGATTTGTCCGGACATCTGCAGCCCCAGCATTTT
-,TRBJ2-7,TRBD1,TRBV6-7,CASSYSVRGRAREQYF,TGTGCCAGCAGTTACAGCGTCAGGGGGCGGGCGAGGGAGCAGTACTTC
-,TRBJ2-5,TRBD2,TRBV28,CASSSGLAGGPWETQYF,TGTGCCAGCAGTTCGGGACTAGCGGGAGGGCCGTGGGAGACCCAGTACTTC
-,TRBJ2-2,TRBD1,TRBV11-2,CASSLRGQVTGELFF,TGTGCCAGCAGCCTCCGGGGACAGGTCACCGGGGAGCTGTTTTTT
few,TRBJ2-1,TRBD1,TRBV7-9,CASSDRQGNEQFF,TGTGCCAGCAGCGACAGACAGGGTAATGAGCAGTTCTTC
-,TRBJ2-7,-,TRBV5-1,CASSPGPTEAGYEQYF,TGCGCCAGCAGCCCCGGACCCACCGAGGCGGGCTACGAGCAGTACTTC
-,TRBJ1-1,-,TRBV5-1,CASSLRERNTEAFF,TGCGCCAGCAGCTTGAGGGAGAGGAACACTGAAGCTTTCTTT
-,TRBJ1-5,-,TRBV6-1,CASIGGGDQPQHF,TGTGCCAGCATTGGGGGAGGAGATCAGCCCCAGCATTTT
-,TRBJ2-5,-,TRBV6-6,CASRGVPQETQYF,TGTGCCAGCCGAGGAGTCCCACAAGAGACCCAGTACTTC
-,TRBJ2-1,TRBD1,TRBV9,CASSEQGARSNEQFF,TGTGCCAGCAGCGAACAGGGGGCTCGGAGCAATGAGCAGTTCTTC
-,TRBJ2-3,TRBD2,TRBV29-1,CSAKLAGGPVDTQYF,TGCAGCGCCAAACTAGCGGGGGGGCCGGTAGATACGCAGTATTTT
-,TRBJ1-2,-,TRBV6-6,CASSTRDSGNYGYTF,TGTGCCAGCAGTACCCGTGACAGCGGGAACTATGGCTACACCTTC
-,TRBJ2-7,TRBD2,TRBV28,CASSPPGLGVFAYEQYF,TGTGCCAGCAGTCCACCGGGACTAGGTGTTTTCGCCTACGAGCAGTACTTC
-,TRBJ2-2,TRBD2,TRBV2,CASTSGGKTGELFF,TGTGCCAGCACTAGCGGGGGGAAGACCGGGGAGCTGTTTTTT
few,TRBJ1-5,-,TRBV27,CASSLWGVQPQHF,TGTGCCAGCAGTTTATGGGGGGTTCAGCCCCAGCATTTT
-,TRBJ2-1,-,TRBV30,CAWSPTGSWDNEQFF,TGTGCCTGGAGTCCGACGGGGTCCTGGGACAATGAGCAGTTCTTC
-,TRBJ1-2,TRBD1,TRBV28,CASSAGGGGYTF,TGTGCCAGCAGCGCAGGGGGCGGTGGCTACACCTTC
-,TRBJ2-5,TRBD2,TRBV2,CASSVRGRAKETQYF,TGTGCCAGCAGTGTTAGAGGGAGGGCGAAAGAGACCCAGTACTTC
-,TRBJ1-2,TRBD1,TRBV4-3,CASSHGGPGGAFGYTF,TGCGCCAGCAGCCACGGGGGTCCAGGGGGCGCTTTTGGCTACACCTTC
few,TRBJ2-7,-,TRBV28,CASSSRVRGGINEQYF,TGTGCCAGCAGTTCCCGGGTTAGGGGGGGCATCAACGAGCAGTACTTC
-,TRBJ2-1,TRBD2,TRBV30,CAWKGGTRINEQFF,TGTGCCTGGAAAGGGGGGACTAGAATTAATGAGCAGTTCTTC
-,TRBJ2-1,TRBD2,TRBV19,CASSRGASGIWAEQFF,TGTGCCAGTTCCCGAGGGGCTAGCGGGATATGGGCTGAGCAGTTCTTC
-,TRBJ2-1,TRBD1,TRBV7-7,CASSQDRGREQFF,TGTGCTAGCAGCCAGGACAGGGGGCGTGAGCAGTTCTTC
-,TRBJ2-6,-,TRBV6-6,CASSYFRGPGANVLTF,TGTGCCAGCAGTTACTTCAGGGGACCTGGGGCCAACGTCCTGACTTTC
-,TRBJ2-5,TRBD2,TRBV28,CASSPTLEAGEETQYF,TGTGCCAGCAGTCCCACCCTGGAAGCGGGAGAAGAGACCCAGTACTTC
-,TRBJ2-1,-,TRBV5-6,CASSFRLSTLQNEQFF,TGTGCCAGCAGCTTCCGGCTATCTACCCTACAGAATGAGCAGTTCTTC
-,TRBJ1-3,-,TRBV2,CASRANRAVFHSGNTIYF,TGTGCCAGCAGGGCGAACAGGGCAGTCTTTCACTCTGGAAACACCATATATTTT
-,TRBJ1-1,-,TRBV15,CATSRAAGEAFF,TGTGCCACCAGTAGGGCCGCGGGAGAAGCTTTCTTT